This T cell receptor beta chain was documented in a study of T cells in Graves' hyperthyroidism and ophthalmopathy. Amplified regions were TCR beta CDR3 sequences from RNA transcripts. Initially, a first-round RT-PCR of the TCR CDR3 employed the HTBI primer set. Each CDR3 protein is one row after TCRdb ran MiXCR on the multiplex PCR reads. Here the sample spans roughly 350,000 distinct CDR3 sequences, approximately 14% being singletons. This clonotype has a handful of counts. The antigen is unknown. Trimming cost V 1 base and J 7 bases; bases outside gene matches: 8. This CDR3 spans 16 amino acids. Germline V gene data show CDR1 as LNHDA and CDR2 as SQIVND (reference sequence). Findings and caveats of the study: Most clonotypes expanded in thyroid above 0.001 were likewise present in blood.

J is TRBJ1-2 and V is TRBV19; 11 nucleotides agree with TRBD1. Sequencing was performed on blood. The receptor was derived from a woman between 40 and 55 years old with Graves' ophthalmopathy. In DNA, the CDR3 is TGTGCCAGTAGTATAGGGGTGGACAGGGGGCTTTTTGGCTACACCTTC. This gives the protein CASSIGVDRGLFGYTF.